This is a list of T cell receptor beta chains from one sample in a study of blood T cell repertoires in COVID-19. This table comes from immunoSEQ multiplex PCR, and its TCRdb copy is limited to in-frame clones, with some not included. Here the sample spans roughly 60,000 clones, approximately 78% being singletons. The sample comprised peripheral blood. The receptors originated from a man older than 75 with acute or convalescent COVID-19. CDR3s include the opening cysteine and the closing phenylalanine or tryptophan. The order of the fields is J gene, V gene, CDR3 protein.

j_gene: TRBJ2-1; v_gene: TRBV6-6; CDR3aa: CASSYSSGGRSNEQFF
j_gene: TRBJ2-3; v_gene: TRBV6-5; CDR3aa: CASNRDSTDTQYF
j_gene: TRBJ1-5; v_gene: TRBV28; CDR3aa: CAVRGSNQPQHF
j_gene: TRBJ2-7; v_gene: TRBV5-8; CDR3aa: CASSLDGGASSYEQYF
j_gene: TRBJ2-1; v_gene: TRBV6-5; CDR3aa: CASSTGTGRRYEQFF
j_gene: TRBJ1-1; v_gene: TRBV27; CDR3aa: CASTERRGITEAFF
j_gene: TRBJ2-1; v_gene: TRBV5-1; CDR3aa: CASSFTGGSNEQFF
j_gene: TRBJ1-1; v_gene: TRBV7-3; CDR3aa: CASRFTENTEAFF
j_gene: TRBJ2-2; v_gene: TRBV5-1; CDR3aa: CASRTRRTGELFF
j_gene: TRBJ1-5; v_gene: TRBV12-5; CDR3aa: CASGLGSDRGLGQPQHF
j_gene: TRBJ2-1; v_gene: TRBV10-1; CDR3aa: CASSELPSGGYNEQFF
j_gene: TRBJ2-2; v_gene: TRBV7-9; CDR3aa: CASSLPGQGAYTGELFF
j_gene: TRBJ1-6; v_gene: TRBV13; CDR3aa: CASSHSGSPLHF
j_gene: TRBJ2-7; v_gene: TRBV10-2; CDR3aa: CASTTGAHEQYF
j_gene: TRBJ2-7; v_gene: TRBV21-1; CDR3aa: CASSSDRGSTYEQYF
j_gene: TRBJ1-4; v_gene: TRBV19; CDR3aa: CASSILGQAATNEKLFF
j_gene: TRBJ1-1; v_gene: TRBV2; CDR3aa: CASSERGGRTTMNTEAFF
j_gene: TRBJ2-5; v_gene: TRBV2; CDR3aa: CASSGSRGETQYF
j_gene: TRBJ2-1; v_gene: TRBV6-1; CDR3aa: CASSERGTSGPSRNEQFF
j_gene: TRBJ2-3; v_gene: TRBV25-1; CDR3aa: CASSGLTVADTQYF
j_gene: TRBJ2-3; v_gene: TRBV4-1; CDR3aa: CASSQGHYTDTQYF
j_gene: TRBJ1-5; v_gene: TRBV6-6; CDR3aa: CASSHNPGQGSQPQHF
j_gene: TRBJ2-3; v_gene: TRBV19; CDR3aa: CASSIGQRRTQYF
j_gene: TRBJ2-5; v_gene: TRBV7-9; CDR3aa: CASSVQGIETQYF
j_gene: TRBJ2-7; v_gene: TRBV5-1; CDR3aa: CASSRGHRDSSYEQYF
j_gene: TRBJ2-5; v_gene: TRBV5-1; CDR3aa: CASSTSDRARGTQYF
j_gene: TRBJ1-1; v_gene: TRBV6-5; CDR3aa: CASRKQGALNTEAFF
j_gene: TRBJ1-3; v_gene: TRBV10-1; CDR3aa: CASFGGTAAHGNTIYF
j_gene: TRBJ2-3; v_gene: TRBV5-1; CDR3aa: CASSFGARIATDTQYF
j_gene: TRBJ1-6; v_gene: TRBV18; CDR3aa: CASSPETANSPLHF
j_gene: TRBJ1-5; v_gene: TRBV6-5; CDR3aa: CASSYSEGRGPQHF
j_gene: TRBJ1-2; v_gene: TRBV6-5; CDR3aa: CASSSFRGRNYGYTF